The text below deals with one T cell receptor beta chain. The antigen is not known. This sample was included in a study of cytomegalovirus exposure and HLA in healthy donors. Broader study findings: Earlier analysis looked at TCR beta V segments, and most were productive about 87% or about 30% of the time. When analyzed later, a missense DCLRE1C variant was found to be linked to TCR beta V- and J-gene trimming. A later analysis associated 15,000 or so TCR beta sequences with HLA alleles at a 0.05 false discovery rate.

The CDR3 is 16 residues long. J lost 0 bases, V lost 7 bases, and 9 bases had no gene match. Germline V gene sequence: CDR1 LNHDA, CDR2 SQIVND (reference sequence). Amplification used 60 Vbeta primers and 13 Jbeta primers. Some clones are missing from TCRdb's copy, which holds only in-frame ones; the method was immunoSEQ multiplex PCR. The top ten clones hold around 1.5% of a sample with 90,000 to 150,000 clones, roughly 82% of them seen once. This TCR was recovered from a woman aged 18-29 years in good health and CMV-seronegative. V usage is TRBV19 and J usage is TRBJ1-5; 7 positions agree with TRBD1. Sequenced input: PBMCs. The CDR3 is CASKPQTGNSNQPQHF. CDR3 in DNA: TGTGCCAGTAAACCCCAGACAGGGAATAGCAATCAGCCCCAGCATTTT.